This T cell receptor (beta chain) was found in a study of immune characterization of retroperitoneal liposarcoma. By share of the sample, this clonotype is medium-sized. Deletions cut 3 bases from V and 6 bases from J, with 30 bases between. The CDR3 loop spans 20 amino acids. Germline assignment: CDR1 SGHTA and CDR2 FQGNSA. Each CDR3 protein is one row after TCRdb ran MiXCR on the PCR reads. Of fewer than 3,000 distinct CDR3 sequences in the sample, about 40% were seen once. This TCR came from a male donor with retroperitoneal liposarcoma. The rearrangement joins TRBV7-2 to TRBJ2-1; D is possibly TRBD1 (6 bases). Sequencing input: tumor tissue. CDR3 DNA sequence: TGTGCCAGCAGCTTTATGACAGGTTTTTCCCGGTGGAGGCCCGGCAATGAGCAGTTCTTC. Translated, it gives CASSFMTGFSRWRPGNEQFF.